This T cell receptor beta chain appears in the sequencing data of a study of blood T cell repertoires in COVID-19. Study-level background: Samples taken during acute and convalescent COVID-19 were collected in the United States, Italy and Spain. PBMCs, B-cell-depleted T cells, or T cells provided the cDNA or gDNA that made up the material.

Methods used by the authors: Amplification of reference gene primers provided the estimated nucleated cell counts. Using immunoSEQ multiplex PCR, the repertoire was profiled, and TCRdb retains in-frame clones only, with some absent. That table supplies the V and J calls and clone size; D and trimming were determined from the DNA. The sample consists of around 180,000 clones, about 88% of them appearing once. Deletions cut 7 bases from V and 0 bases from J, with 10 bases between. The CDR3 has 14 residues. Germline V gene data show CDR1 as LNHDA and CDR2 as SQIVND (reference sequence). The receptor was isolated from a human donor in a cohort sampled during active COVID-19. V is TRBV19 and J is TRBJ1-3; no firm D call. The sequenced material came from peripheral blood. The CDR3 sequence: CASIEGYSGNTIYF. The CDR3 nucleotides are TGTGCCAGTATTGAGGGCTACTCTGGAAACACCATATATTTT.